The T cell receptor beta chain described here comes from a study of CD8 T cells in ankylosing spondylitis. Overall study findings and caveats: Matched ankylosing spondylitis synovial fluid reportedly showed significant enrichment of disease-linked clones. Reports of some motif variants in reactive arthritis synovial fluid and blood predate this one.

V was shortened by 4 bases and J by 0 bases, with 13 bases between the two germline ends. This CDR3 is built from 15 residues. CDR1 MGHDK and CDR2 SYGVNS come from the germline V gene. Using its own MiXCR run on the 5' RACE reads, TCRdb lists one record per CDR3 protein. Of about 150,000 distinct CDR3 sequences listed, 6% to 8.5% are singletons. The sample holds many counts of this clonotype. Its antigen is still unknown. What was sequenced was blood, either unsorted or a sorted T cell fraction (not recorded which). The clonotype originates from a female donor with ankylosing spondylitis or in good health (not recorded which). The V and J genes are TRBV25-1 and TRBJ2-7, with unresolved D. The CDR3 coding sequence is TGTGCCAGCAGTGTCGACCAGAAGTTCTCCTACGAGCAGTACTTC. Its translation: CASSVDQKFSYEQYF.